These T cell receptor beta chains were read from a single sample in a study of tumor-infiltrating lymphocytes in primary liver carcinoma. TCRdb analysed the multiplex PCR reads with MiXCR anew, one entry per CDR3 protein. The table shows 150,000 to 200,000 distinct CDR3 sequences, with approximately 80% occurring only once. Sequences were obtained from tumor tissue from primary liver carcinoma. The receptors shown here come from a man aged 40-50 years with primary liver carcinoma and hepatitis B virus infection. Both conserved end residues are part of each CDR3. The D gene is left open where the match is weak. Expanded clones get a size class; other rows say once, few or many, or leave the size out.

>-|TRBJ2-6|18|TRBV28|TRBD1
TGTGCCAGCAGTTCCCCGGGACAGGGAAAGGTTGGGGCCGACGTCCTGACTTTC
CASSSPGQGKVGADVLTF
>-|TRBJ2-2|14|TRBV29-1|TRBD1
TGTAGCGTCTATGGGACAGTGGGTCGTGGGGAGCTGTCTTTT
CSVYGTVGRGELSF
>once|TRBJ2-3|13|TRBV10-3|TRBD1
TGTGCCAAGACCGGGACAGACCAGGCGCCACAGTATTTT
CAKTGTDQAPQYF
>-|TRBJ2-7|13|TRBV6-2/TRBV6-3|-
TGTGCCAGCAGTTATTATGGGCCAAGAGAGCAGTACTTC
CASSYYGPREQYF
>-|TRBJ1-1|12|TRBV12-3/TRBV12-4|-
TGTGCCAGCAACCCGATTGGCAGTGAAGCTTTCTTT
CASNPIGSEAFF
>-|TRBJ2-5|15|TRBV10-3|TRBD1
TGTGCCATCAGTGACAGGGGGAAGGGGATGGAGACCCAGTACTTC
CAISDRGKGMETQYF
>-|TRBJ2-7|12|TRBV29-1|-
TGCAGCGTCCCACAGACAGGCCAAGAGCAGTACTTC
CSVPQTGQEQYF
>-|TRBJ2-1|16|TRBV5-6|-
TGTGCCAGCAGCTTGGATTTGACGGGAATCGGCGATGACCAGTTCTTC
CASSLDLTGIGDDQFF
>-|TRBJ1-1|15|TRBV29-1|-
TGCACTGTTGGGTCCGGGTGGGGTATGAACACTGAAGCCTTCTTT
CTVGSGWGMNTEAFF
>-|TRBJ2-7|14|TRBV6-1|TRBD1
TGTGCCAGCAACATCGGGACAGGGCCCTACGAGCTGTACTTC
CASNIGTGPYELYF
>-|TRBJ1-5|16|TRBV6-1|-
TGTGCCAGTAGTGAAAAAGGGCAGGGGAAGCATCAGCCCCAGCATTTT
CASSEKGQGKHQPQHF
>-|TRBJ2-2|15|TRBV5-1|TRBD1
TGCTCCAGTAGCTTCGGGACAGCCAACACCGGGGAGCTGTTTTTT
CSSSFGTANTGELFF
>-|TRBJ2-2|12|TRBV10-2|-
TGCGCCAGTACCCACACCACCGGGGAGTTGCTTTTT
CASTHTTGELLF
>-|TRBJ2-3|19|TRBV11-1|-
TGTGCCAGCAGCTCTGGGGGAATCTCTGTTAGAGCCCGCACAGATGCGCAGTATTTT
CASSSGGISVRARTDAQYF
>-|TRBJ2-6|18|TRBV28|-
TGTGCCAGCAGCAGGGTTGAGACCTTCCTCTCTGGGGCCAACGCCCTGACTTTC
CASSRVETFLSGANALTF
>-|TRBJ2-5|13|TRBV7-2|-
TGTGCCAGCAGCTTAAGAGTAGAAGAGACCCAGTACTTC
CASSLRVEETQYF
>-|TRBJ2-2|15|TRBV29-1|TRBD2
TGCAGCTCGACCGGGACTAGCGGGAGAACCGGGGAGCTGTTTTTT
CSSTGTSGRTGELFF
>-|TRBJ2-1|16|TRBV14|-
TGTGCCAGTAGCCCCTCGGACGGTTTAGGTAATAATGAGCAGTTCTTC
CASSPSDGLGNNEQFF
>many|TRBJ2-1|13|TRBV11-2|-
TGTGCCAGCAGCTTAGGCTCCTACAATGAGCAGTTCTTC
CASSLGSYNEQFF
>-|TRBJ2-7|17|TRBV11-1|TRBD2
TGTGCCAGCAGCTTTCCCGGGTCTAGCGGGACCCGCTACGAGCAGTACTTC
CASSFPGSSGTRYEQYF
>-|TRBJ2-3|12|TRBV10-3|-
TGTGCCTGTGGTAATGCGATAGATATGCAGTATTTT
CACGNAIDMQYF
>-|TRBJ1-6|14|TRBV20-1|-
TGCAGTGCTAGTTTTGAACAGCCATATTCACCCCTCCACTTT
CSASFEQPYSPLHF
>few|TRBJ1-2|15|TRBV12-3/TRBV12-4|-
TGTGCCAGCAGCCGGATCACAGGCTTCGGCTATGGCTACACCTTC
CASSRITGFGYGYTF
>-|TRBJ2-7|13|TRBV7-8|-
TGTGCCAACAGCGCTCTCGGTTCTTACGAGCAGTGCTTC
CANSALGSYEQCF
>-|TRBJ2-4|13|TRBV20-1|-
TGCAGTGCTAGAGTGGTAGCCCAAAACATTCAGTACTTC
CSARVVAQNIQYF
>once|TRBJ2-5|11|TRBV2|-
TGTACCAGCGGCGAGTACGAGACCCAGTACTTC
CTSGEYETQYF
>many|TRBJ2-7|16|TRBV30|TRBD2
TGTGCCTGGAGTCTTCCAGGACTAGCGGGAAGATACGAGCAGTACTTC
CAWSLPGLAGRYEQYF
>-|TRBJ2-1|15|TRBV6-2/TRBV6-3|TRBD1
TGTGCCAGCAGCTTACTTGACAGGGGTTACAATGAGAAGTTCTTC
CASSLLDRGYNEKFF
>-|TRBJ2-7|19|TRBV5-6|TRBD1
TGTGCCAGCAGCGTCACAGGGGCCCGCGAGAGGCAGAACTCCTACGAGCAGTACTTC
CASSVTGARERQNSYEQYF
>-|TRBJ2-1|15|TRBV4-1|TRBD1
TGCGCCAGTAACCAACCAGGGACAGCCTACAATGAGCAGTTCTTC
CASNQPGTAYNEQFF
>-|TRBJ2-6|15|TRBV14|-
TGTGCCGGCAGCCAAGGCGCAGCTGGGGCCAACATCCTGACTTTC
CAGSQGAAGANILTF
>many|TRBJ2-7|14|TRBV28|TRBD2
TGTGCCAGCACCCCGGGACTAGCGGGAACCGAGCAGTACTTC
CASTPGLAGTEQYF
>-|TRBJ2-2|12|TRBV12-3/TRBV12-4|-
TGTGTCAGCAGCTCCGATACCGGGGAGTTGTTTTTT
CVSSSDTGELFF
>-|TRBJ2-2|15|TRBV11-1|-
TGTGTCAGCAGCTATACGGGACGTTTCTCCGGGGAGCTGTTTTTT
CVSSYTGRFSGELFF
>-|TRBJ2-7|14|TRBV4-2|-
TGTGCCAGCAGCCAAGGTGAAAGGGGCCACGAGCAATACTTC
CASSQGERGHEQYF
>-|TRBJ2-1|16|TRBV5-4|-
TGTGCCAGCAGCCCCGGCGGAGTGGCCTATGTGAATGAGCAATTCTTC
CASSPGGVAYVNEQFF
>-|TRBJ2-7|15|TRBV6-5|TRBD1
TGTGCCAGCAGTCATGGGACAGGGGGAGGCTACGAGCAGTACTTC
CASSHGTGGGYEQYF
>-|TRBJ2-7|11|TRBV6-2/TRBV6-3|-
TGTGCCAGTAGTTACACCTACAAGCAGTACTTC
CASSYTYKQYF
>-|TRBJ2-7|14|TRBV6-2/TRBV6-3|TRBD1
TGTGCCAGTAGTTACAAGGGACAGGGTTACGAGCAGTACTTC
CASSYKGQGYEQYF
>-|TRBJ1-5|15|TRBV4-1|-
TGTGCTTGCAGTCCCATAGAGGGGAGCAATCACCCCCAGCATTTT
CACSPIEGSNHPQHF
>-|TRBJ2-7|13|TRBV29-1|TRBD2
TGCAGCGTTCAAACGAGGGGAGGGCGTGAGCAGAACTTC
CSVQTRGGREQNF
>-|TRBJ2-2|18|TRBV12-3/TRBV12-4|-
TGTGCCAGCAGCTTCCACACGGGGGACTTAGCGAGCACCGGGGAGCTGTTTTTT
CASSFHTGDLASTGELFF
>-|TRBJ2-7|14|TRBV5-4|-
TGTGCCAGCAGCTCGGAAGAGAGGATATACATGCAGTACTTC
CASSSEERIYMQYF
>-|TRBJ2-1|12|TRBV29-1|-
TGCAGCGTTGATACGGGGGTGGATGAGCAGTTCTTC
CSVDTGVDEQFF
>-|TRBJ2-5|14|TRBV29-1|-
TGCAGCTGCCACGTCGGGGCGGGGCAAGTGACCCAGTATTTC
CSCHVGAGQVTQYF
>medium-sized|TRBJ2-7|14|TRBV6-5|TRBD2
TGTGCCAGCAGTTCTTCAGCGGGAGGGGGCGAGCAGTACTTC
CASSSSAGGGEQYF
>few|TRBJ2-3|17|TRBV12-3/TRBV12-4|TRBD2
TGTGCCAGCTGTTTACGGAGCCAACTAGCGTCCGCCGATACGCAGTATTTT
CASCLRSQLASADTQYF
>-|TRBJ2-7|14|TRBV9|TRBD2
TGTACCAGCAGCCTAGGCGGGAGCTCCTACGAGCAGTACTTC
CTSSLGGSSYEQYF
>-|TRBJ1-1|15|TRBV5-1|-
TGCGCCAGCAGCGAATTAGTGGTTACGAACACTGAAGCTTTCTTT
CASSELVVTNTEAFF
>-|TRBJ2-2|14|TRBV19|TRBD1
TGTGCCAGTAGTTTCCAGACAGGGGACGGGGAGCTGTTTTTT
CASSFQTGDGELFF
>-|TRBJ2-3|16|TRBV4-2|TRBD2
TGTGCCAACAGCCAAGAACTAGCGGGAGATGTATATACGCAGTATTTT
CANSQELAGDVYTQYF
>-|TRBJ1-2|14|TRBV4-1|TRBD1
TGCGACAGCGGCCAAGACAGGGGAAACTATGGCTACACCTTC
CDSGQDRGNYGYTF
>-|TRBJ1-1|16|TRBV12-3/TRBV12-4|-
TGTGCCAGCAGCCCCGGGAAGGGGATCGTGAACACTGAAGCCTTCTTT
CASSPGKGIVNTEAFF
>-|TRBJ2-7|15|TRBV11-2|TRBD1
TGTGCCATCAGCTTACTATGGACAGGGGAAAAGGAGCAGTACTTC
CAISLLWTGEKEQYF
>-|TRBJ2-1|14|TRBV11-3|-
TGTGCCAACAGCTTAGACATACAGGGTAGCGAGCACTTCTTC
CANSLDIQGSEHFF